This T cell receptor beta chain appears in the sequencing data of a study of regulatory T cells in long-lasting Graves disease. Arm-PCR of CDR3 regions and iRepertoire HTBI primers were the basis on which TCR beta libraries were built. TCRdb analysed the multiplex PCR reads with MiXCR anew, one entry per CDR3 protein. Found here are a few hundred thousand distinct CDR3 sequences, around a fifth of them singletons; the top ten hold roughly 7.1%. With 4 bases removed from V and 4 bases from J, the gap between germline ends came to 26 bases. This CDR3 has 18 amino acids. Per the germline V gene, CDR1 is SGHAT and CDR2 is FQNNGV. In the case of this clonotype: Its matching antigen is unknown.

Points from the study as a whole: Persistent Graves' patients showed less TCR diversity than newly diagnosed patients showed. Comparison showed that persistent patients shared more public clonotypes (roughly 2,500) than new patients (966).

Stated time point: persistent/refractory GD, antithyroid drugs over 5 years with positive TRAb. From PBMCs, RNA was extracted and then used to make the TCR library. This sample comprised peripheral blood mononuclear cells (PBMCs), obtained when the disease was refractory, from a patient treated with antithyroid drugs. The receptor comes from a female donor with Graves disease. The chain links TRBV11-2 to TRBJ2-7; D is perhaps TRBD2 (5 bases). The CDR3 loop reads CASSYESPRRGSLYEQYF. The CDR3 DNA reads as TGTGCCAGCAGCTACGAATCACCCCGTAGAGGGAGCCTTTACGAGCAGTACTTC.